This TCR beta chain was found in a study of breast tumors, draining lymph nodes, adjacent tissues. Breast cancer patients provided tissue from their axillary draining lymph nodes. This clonotype was counted ten times or more. Its target is not known. Study-wide results and limits: Luminal-like breast cancer showed significantly greater tumor-nontumor repertoire similarity than basal-like breast cancer did. Tumors had less TCR diversity than lymph nodes, more than nontumor tissue. Data fit most tumor T cells coming from lymph node, expanding in tumor. Tumor T cell lymph node origin was a supported hypothesis, not proven.

A single record per CDR3 protein comes from TCRdb applying MiXCR to the multiplex PCR reads. Counted here are 85,000 to 120,000 distinct CDR3 sequences, approximately 28% occurring once; the ten biggest clones make up 5.5% to 6%. The V end lost 3 bases, the J end lost 5 bases, and 16 bases lay between the germline ends. The CDR3 has 16 amino acids. Germline assignment: CDR1 ENHRY and CDR2 SYGVKD. Sequenced material: axillary lymph node tissue. The clonotype comes from a female donor with breast cancer. Some clones in this sample may be carry-over from other donors' samples. This chain joins TRBV10-3 and TRBJ2-2; no reliable D call. The CDR3 bases are TGTGCCATCAGTGAAGGGCAGGTCTTAGGGACCGGGGAGCTGTTTTTT. Its translation is CAISEGQVLGTGELFF.